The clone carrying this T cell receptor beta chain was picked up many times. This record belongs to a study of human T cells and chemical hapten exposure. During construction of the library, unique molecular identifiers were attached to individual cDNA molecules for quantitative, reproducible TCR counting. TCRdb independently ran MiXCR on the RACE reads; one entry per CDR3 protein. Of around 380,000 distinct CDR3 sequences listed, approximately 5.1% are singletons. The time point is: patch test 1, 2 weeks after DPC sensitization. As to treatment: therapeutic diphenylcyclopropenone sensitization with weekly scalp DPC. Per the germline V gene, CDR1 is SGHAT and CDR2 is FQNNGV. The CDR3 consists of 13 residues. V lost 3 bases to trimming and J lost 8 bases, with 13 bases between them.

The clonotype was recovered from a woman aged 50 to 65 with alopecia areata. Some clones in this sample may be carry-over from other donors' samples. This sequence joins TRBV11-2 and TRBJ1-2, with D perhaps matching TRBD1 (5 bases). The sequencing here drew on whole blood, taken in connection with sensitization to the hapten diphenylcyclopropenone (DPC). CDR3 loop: CASSFTGQEGYTF. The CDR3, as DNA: TGTGCCAGCAGCTTTACAGGTCAGGAAGGCTACACCTTC.